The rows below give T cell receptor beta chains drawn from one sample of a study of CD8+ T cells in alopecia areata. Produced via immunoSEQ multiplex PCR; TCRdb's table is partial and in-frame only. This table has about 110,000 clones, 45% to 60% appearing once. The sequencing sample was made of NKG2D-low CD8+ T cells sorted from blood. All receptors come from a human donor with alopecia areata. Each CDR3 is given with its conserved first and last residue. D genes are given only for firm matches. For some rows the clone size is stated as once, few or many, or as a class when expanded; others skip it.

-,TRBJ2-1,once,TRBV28,TGTGCCAGCAGTATCCGACAGGACAATGAGCAGTTCTTC,CASSIRQDNEQFF
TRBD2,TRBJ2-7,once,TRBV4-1,TGCGCCAGCAGCCAAGATCCGTTACTAGCGGGGGCCTCGTTC,CASSQDPLLAGASF
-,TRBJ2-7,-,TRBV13,TGTGCCAGCAGCTTAGGGACTAGCTACGAGCAGTACTTC,CASSLGTSYEQYF
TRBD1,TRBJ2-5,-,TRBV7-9,TGTGCCAGCAGCTGGACAGGGCAAGAGACCCAGTACTTC,CASSWTGQETQYF
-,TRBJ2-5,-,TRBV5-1,TGCGCCAGCAGCTTGGGTTCAGGGGCCCAAGAGACCCAGTACTTC,CASSLGSGAQETQYF
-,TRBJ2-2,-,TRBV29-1,TGCAGCGTTGAAGTGGCCGGGGGCACCGGGGAGCTGTTTTTT,CSVEVAGGTGELFF
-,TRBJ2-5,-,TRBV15,TGTGCCACCAGCAGAGTAGAGGAGTTTGAGACCCAGTACTTC,CATSRVEEFETQYF
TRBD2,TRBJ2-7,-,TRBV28,TGTGCCAGCAGTACCAAGAGCGGGAGGGGTAGACGCGAGCAGTACTTC,CASSTKSGRGRREQYF
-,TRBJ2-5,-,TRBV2,TGTGCCAGCAAGGCCTCCTGGACAGCAGACCAAGAGACCCAGTACTTC,CASKASWTADQETQYF
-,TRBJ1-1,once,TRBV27,TGTGCCAGCAGTTTAACTCCATTGAACACTGAAGCTTTCTTT,CASSLTPLNTEAFF
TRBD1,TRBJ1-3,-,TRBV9,TGTGCCAGCAGCGCCGGGGACAGGGCCTTCTCTGGAAACACCATATATTTT,CASSAGDRAFSGNTIYF
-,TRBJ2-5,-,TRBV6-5,TGTGCCAGCAGTTCCGGCGGGGGCCTTCAAGAGACCCAGTACTTC,CASSSGGGLQETQYF
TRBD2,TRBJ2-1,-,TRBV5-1,TGCGCCAGCAGCTACCGGACTAGCGGGAGGTCCCGTTTCTTC,CASSYRTSGRSRFF
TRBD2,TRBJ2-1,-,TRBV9,TGTGCCAGCAGCGCCTCCGGGAGGGTGAATGAGCAGTTCTTC,CASSASGRVNEQFF
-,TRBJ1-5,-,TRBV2,TGTGCCAGCCACCTCACAGGGTTTAGCAATCAGCCCCAGCATTTT,CASHLTGFSNQPQHF
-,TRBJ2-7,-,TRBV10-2,TGCGCCAGCAGTGAGGTCTCGAGGGGCGAGCAGTACTTC,CASSEVSRGEQYF
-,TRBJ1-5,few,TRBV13,TGTGCCAGCAGCCCCAGGGTGGGTCAGCCCCAGCATTTT,CASSPRVGQPQHF
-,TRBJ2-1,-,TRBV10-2,TGCGCCAGCAGTGAGTGGGTGGGGCCGCCCGGCAATGAGCAGTTCTTC,CASSEWVGPPGNEQFF
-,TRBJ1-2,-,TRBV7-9,TGTGCCAGCAGCTTAGGCGAGGGCGCGGGCTACACCTTC,CASSLGEGAGYTF
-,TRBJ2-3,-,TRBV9,TGTGCCAGCAGCGTAACCGGGACCATGGGAGATACGCAGTATTTT,CASSVTGTMGDTQYF
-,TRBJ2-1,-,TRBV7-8,TGTGCCAGCAGCTTACGAAATGTTAATGAGCAGTTCTTC,CASSLRNVNEQFF
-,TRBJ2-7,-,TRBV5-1,TGCGCCAGCAGCTTGGAACAGAGCTCCTACGAGCAGTACTTC,CASSLEQSSYEQYF
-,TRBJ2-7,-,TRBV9,TGTGCCAGCAGCGAAATGCCCGGGACTCCCTCCTACGAGCAGTACTTC,CASSEMPGTPSYEQYF
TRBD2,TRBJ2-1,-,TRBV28,TGTGCCAGCAGTTTAACGCTAGCGGGAGTTCGGGAGCAGTTCTTC,CASSLTLAGVREQFF
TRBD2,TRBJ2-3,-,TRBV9,TGTGCCAGCAGCCTCATGGGTAGCGGGATGGCAGATACGCAGTATTTT,CASSLMGSGMADTQYF
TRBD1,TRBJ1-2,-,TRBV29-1,TGCAGCGTTGAAGATCAGGGACAGGGTAACTATGGCTACACCTTC,CSVEDQGQGNYGYTF
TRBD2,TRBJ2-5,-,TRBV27,TGTGCCAGCGGAACCGGGACTAGTACGCGGCGGGGCCAAGAGACCCAGTACTTC,CASGTGTSTRRGQETQYF
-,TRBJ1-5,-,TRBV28,TGTGCCAGCAGTCTGAAATCAGGGTACCAGCCCCAGCATTTT,CASSLKSGYQPQHF
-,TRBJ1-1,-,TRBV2,TGTGCCAGCCTTGCGAACACTGAAGCTTTCTTT,CASLANTEAFF
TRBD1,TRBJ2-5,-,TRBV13,TGTGCCAGCAGCGCAGGGACAGCCCAAGAGACCCAGTACTTC,CASSAGTAQETQYF
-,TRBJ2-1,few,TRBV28,TGTGCCAGCAGTTTGGACTCACTCCCTAGATCCTACAATGAGCAGTTCTTC,CASSLDSLPRSYNEQFF
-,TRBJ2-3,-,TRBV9,TGTGCCAGCAGCGTAGTCGGGAGCACAGATACGCAGTATTTT,CASSVVGSTDTQYF
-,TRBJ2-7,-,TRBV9,TGTGCCAGCAGCGTAGACCGACACGGCTACGAGCAGTACTTC,CASSVDRHGYEQYF
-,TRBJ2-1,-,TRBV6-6,TGTGCCAGCAGTGTAGTGGAGGCGGCATTGCATGAGCAGTTCTTC,CASSVVEAALHEQFF
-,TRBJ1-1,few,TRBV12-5,TGTGCTAGTGCCGGGGGGGGCCCCGAGGCTTTCTTT,CASAGGGPEAFF
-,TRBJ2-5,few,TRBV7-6,TGTGCCAGCAGCTTAGTACCATGGCGGACCCAGTACTTC,CASSLVPWRTQYF
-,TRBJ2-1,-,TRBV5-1,TGCGCCAGCAGCTTCAACGCGGGACCGAACAATGAGCAGTTCTTC,CASSFNAGPNNEQFF
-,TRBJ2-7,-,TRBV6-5,TGTGCCAGCAGCTTAGGACAGACCTACGAGCAGTACTTC,CASSLGQTYEQYF
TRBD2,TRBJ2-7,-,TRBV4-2,TGTGCCAGCAGCCTCGGGACTAGCGGCTACGAGCAGTACTTC,CASSLGTSGYEQYF
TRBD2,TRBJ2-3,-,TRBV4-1,TGCGCCAGCAGCCTAACAGCGGGAGAGGCGACAGATACGCAGTATTTT,CASSLTAGEATDTQYF
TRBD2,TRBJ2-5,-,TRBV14,TGTGCCAGCAGCCTGACTAGCGGGAGGTGGCAAGAGACCCAGTACTTC,CASSLTSGRWQETQYF
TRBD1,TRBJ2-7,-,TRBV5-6,TGTGCCAGCAGCATGACAGGGGCTGGGGACTACGAGCAGTACTTC,CASSMTGAGDYEQYF
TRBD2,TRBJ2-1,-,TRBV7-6,TGTGCCAGCAGCCGAATCACCGGGACTAGCCCCGGCAATGAGCAGTTCTTC,CASSRITGTSPGNEQFF
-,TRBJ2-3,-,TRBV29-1,TGCAGCGCTGAAAAGCGGGATACGCAGTATTTT,CSAEKRDTQYF
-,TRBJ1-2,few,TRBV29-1,TGCAGCGTTGATTCAGGCCGGTACTATGGCTACACCTTC,CSVDSGRYYGYTF
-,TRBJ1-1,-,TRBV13,TGTGCCAGCAGCTTAGTGCCACCTGAAGCTTTCTTT,CASSLVPPEAFF
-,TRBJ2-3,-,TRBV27,TGTGCCATCGGTAACAGGGAAATGGATACGCAGTATTTT,CAIGNREMDTQYF
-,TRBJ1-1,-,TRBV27,TGTGCCAGCGGCAACACTGAAGCTTTCTTT,CASGNTEAFF
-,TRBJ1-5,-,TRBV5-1,TGCGCCAGCAGCTTGGAGAATTCCAATCAGCCCCAGCATTTT,CASSLENSNQPQHF
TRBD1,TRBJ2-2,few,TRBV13,TGTGCCAGCAGCGCGCCGGGACAGGGGGCTACGGGGGAGCTGTTTTTT,CASSAPGQGATGELFF
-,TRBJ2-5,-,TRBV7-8,TGTGCCAGCAGCCGCAACTCCCAAGAGACCCAGTACTTC,CASSRNSQETQYF
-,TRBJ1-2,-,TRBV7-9,TGTGCCAGCAGCCCAACCCCTAACTATGGCTACACCTTC,CASSPTPNYGYTF
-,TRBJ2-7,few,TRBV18,TGTGCCAGCTCACCACCTCCTCCTAGCCGCGATTTCTACGAGCAGTACTTC,CASSPPPPSRDFYEQYF
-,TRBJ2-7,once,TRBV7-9,TGTGCCAGCAGCCGATCCTACGAGCAGTACTTC,CASSRSYEQYF
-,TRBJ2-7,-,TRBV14,TGTGCCAGCAGCCAAGACTCCCTCGGGTGGAACGAGCAGTACTTC,CASSQDSLGWNEQYF
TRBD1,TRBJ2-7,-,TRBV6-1,TGTGCCAGCAGAGAAGGGCCGGGACAGGGGGCATTGGAGCAGTACTTC,CASREGPGQGALEQYF
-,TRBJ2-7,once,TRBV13,TGTGCCAGCAGCTCCTCCAACAGGTACGAGCAGTACTTC,CASSSSNRYEQYF
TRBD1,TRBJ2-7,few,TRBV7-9,TGTGCCAGCCTCAAAGTCGTGCAGGGGGTCGAACACTACGAGCAGTACTTC,CASLKVVQGVEHYEQYF
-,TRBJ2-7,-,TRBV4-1,TGCGCCAGCAGCCAAGGGAGGTCGGGTACTCGGGAGCAGTACTTC,CASSQGRSGTREQYF